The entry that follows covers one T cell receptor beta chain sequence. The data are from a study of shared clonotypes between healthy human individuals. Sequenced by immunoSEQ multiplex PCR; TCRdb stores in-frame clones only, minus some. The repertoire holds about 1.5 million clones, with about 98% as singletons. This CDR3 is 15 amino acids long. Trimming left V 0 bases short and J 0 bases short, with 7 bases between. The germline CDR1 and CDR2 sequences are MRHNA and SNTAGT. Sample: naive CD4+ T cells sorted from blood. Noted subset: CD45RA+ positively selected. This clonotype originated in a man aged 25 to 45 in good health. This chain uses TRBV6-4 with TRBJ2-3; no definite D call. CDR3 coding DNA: TGTGCCAGCAGTGACTCCGCCAGGAGCACAGATACGCAGTATTTT. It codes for CASSDSARSTDTQYF.